This T cell receptor beta chain was obtained from a study of radiotherapy plus CTLA-4 blockade in lung cancer listed by TCRdb under 2018. Study-level background: Objective responses occurred in about 19% of enrolled patients, and over 30% achieved disease control.

Overall study outcomes, separate from this receptor: After treatment with radiotherapy and ipilimumab, TCR clones that came from tumors expanded in the peripheral blood. The strongest predictors of response were reported to be early dynamic shifts in blood T cell clones along with a rise in serum interferon-beta following radiation.

Receptors were amplified or captured by the immunoSEQ multiplex PCR assay. TCRdb holds this immuneACCESS table with in-frame rearrangements only. Some clones are missing; in checked studies, unresolved V genes explain under half, and the rest has no known cause. The table for this sample lists 85,000 to 100,000 clones; around nine tenths of them were counted only once. The ten largest clonotypes hold over 15% of the sample. In regard to this clone: Its antigen is not yet known. Per-nucleotide qualities are absent, and no much larger clonotype sits a single base away.

The study tested focal radiation therapy combined with CTLA-4 blockade (ipilimumab) in patients with chemo-refractory metastatic non-small-cell lung cancer. CDR1 is given as SGHRS and CDR2 as YFSETQ, both from the germline V gene. The CDR3 runs 13 residues from the cysteine to the phenylalanine. The read is trimmed to its CDR3 DNA, 39 bases read in frame from base 1. The germline ends are 12 bases apart after V is trimmed by 5 bases and J by 4 bases. The chain joins TRBV5-1 to TRBJ1-1; a tentative D match to TRBD1 spans 5 bases. The TCR sequence derives from a human donor with non-small cell lung cancer that progressed on radiotherapy plus ipilimumab. The sample consisted of peripheral blood, taken from a patient treated with radiotherapy plus ipilimumab. The CDR3 reads as follows: CASSYPGTTEAFF. The DNA reads TGCGCCAGCAGTTACCCAGGGACCACTGAAGCTTTCTTT.